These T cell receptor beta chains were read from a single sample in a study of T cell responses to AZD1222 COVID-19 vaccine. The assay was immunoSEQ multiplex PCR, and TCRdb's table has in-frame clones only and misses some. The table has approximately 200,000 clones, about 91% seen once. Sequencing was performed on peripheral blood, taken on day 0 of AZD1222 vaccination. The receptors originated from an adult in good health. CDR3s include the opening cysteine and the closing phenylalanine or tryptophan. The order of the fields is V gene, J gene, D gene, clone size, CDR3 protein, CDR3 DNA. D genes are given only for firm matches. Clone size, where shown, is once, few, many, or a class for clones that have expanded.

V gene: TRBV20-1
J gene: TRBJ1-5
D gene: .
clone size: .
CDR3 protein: CSASAQSEPQHF
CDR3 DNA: TGCAGTGCTAGTGCTCAGTCTGAGCCCCAGCATTTT

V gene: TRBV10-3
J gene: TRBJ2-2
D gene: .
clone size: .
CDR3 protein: CAISESRDTGELFF
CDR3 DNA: TGTGCCATCAGTGAGTCGCGGGATACCGGGGAGCTGTTTTTT

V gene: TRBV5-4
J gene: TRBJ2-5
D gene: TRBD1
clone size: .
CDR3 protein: CASSWGQGGETQYF
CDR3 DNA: TGTGCCAGCAGCTGGGGACAGGGTGGCGAGACCCAGTACTTC

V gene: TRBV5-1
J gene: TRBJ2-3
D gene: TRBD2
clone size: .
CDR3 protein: CASSPGAGLGTDTQYF
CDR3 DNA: TGCGCCAGCAGCCCCGGGGCGGGACTAGGGACAGATACGCAGTATTTT

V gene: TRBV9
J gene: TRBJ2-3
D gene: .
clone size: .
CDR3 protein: CASSPGGGLVDTQYF
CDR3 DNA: TGTGCCAGCAGCCCCGGAGGGGGGCTGGTAGATACGCAGTATTTT

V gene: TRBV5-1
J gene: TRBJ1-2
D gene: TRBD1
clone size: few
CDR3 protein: CASSLVGTGDGYTF
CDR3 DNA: TGCGCCAGCAGCCTGGTGGGGACAGGCGATGGCTACACCTTC

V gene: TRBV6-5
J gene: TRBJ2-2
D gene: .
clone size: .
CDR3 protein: CASADHYTGELFF
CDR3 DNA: TGTGCCAGCGCTGATCACTACACCGGGGAGCTGTTTTTT

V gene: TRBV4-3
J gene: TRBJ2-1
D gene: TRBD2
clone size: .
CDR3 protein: CASSQVEAGPHNEQFF
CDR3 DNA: TGCGCCAGCAGCCAAGTAGAAGCGGGACCCCACAATGAGCAGTTCTTC

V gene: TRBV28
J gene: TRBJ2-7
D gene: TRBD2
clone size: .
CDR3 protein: CASTRLAGGYEQYF
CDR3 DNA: TGTGCCAGCACCCGACTAGCGGGGGGTTACGAGCAGTACTTC

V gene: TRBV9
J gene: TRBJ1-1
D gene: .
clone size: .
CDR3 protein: CASSVGRGEAFF
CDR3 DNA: TGTGCCAGCAGCGTAGGCAGGGGTGAAGCTTTCTTT

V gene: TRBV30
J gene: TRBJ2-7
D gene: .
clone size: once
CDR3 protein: CAWSVIRGPPSYEQYF
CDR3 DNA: TGTGCCTGGAGTGTGATCCGGGGGCCCCCATCCTACGAGCAGTACTTC

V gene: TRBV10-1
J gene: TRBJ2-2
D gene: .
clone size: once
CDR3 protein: CASRSGVNTGELFF
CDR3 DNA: TGCGCCAGCAGATCCGGGGTGAACACCGGGGAGCTGTTTTTT

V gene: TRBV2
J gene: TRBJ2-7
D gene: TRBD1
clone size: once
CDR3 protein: CASSLGQGRYEQYF
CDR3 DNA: TGTGCCAGCAGCCTTGGACAGGGGAGGTACGAGCAGTACTTC

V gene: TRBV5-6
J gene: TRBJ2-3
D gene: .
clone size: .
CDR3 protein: CATFRRGSDTQYF
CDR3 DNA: TGTGCCACCTTCCGGAGAGGGTCAGATACGCAGTATTTT

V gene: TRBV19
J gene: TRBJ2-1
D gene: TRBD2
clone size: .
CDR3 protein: CASSGWRGIHNEQFF
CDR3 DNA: TGTGCCAGCTCAGGATGGCGGGGGATCCACAATGAGCAGTTCTTC

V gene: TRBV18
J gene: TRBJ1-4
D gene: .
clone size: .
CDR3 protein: CASSIGTTEKLFF
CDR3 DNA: TGTGCCAGCTCTATAGGGACTACCGAAAAACTGTTTTTT

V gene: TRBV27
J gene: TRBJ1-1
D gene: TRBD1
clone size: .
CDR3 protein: CASSLYGTGAYSTEAFF
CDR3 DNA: TGTGCCAGCAGTTTATACGGGACAGGGGCGTATAGCACTGAAGCTTTCTTT

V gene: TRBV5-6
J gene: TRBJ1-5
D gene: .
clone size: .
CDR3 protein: CASSRGGRLGNQPQHF
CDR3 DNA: TGTGCCAGCAGCCGAGGGGGGCGGTTAGGCAATCAGCCCCAGCATTTT

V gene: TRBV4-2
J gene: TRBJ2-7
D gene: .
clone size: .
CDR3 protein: CASSQVFDGTSTYEQYF
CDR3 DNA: TGTGCCAGCAGCCAAGTGTTTGACGGGACTTCCACCTACGAGCAGTACTTC

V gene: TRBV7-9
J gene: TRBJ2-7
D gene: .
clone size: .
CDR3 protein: CASSLWGRYEQYF
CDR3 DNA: TGTGCCAGCAGCTTATGGGGAAGGTACGAGCAGTACTTC

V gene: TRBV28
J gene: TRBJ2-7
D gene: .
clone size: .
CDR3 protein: CASRGGGTVAYEQYF
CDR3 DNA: TGTGCCAGCAGGGGGGGTGGGACAGTCGCCTACGAGCAGTACTTC

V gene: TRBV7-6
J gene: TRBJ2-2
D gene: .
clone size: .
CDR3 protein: CASSSPYLGTGTQNTGELFF
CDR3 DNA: TGTGCCAGCAGCTCCCCGTATCTTGGAACCGGGACTCAGAACACCGGGGAGCTGTTTTTT

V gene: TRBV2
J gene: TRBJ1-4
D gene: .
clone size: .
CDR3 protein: CASSNRASTNEKLFF
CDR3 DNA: TGTGCCAGCAGTAACCGGGCGTCAACTAATGAAAAACTGTTTTTT

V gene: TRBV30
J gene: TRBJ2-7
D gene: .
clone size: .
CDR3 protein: CAWSGGQSYEQYF
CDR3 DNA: TGTGCCTGGAGTGGTGGACAGTCTTACGAGCAGTACTTC

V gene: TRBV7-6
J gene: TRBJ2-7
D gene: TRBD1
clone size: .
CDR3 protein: CASSPPGTGTYEQYF
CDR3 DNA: TGTGCCAGCAGCCCGCCTGGGACAGGGACCTACGAGCAGTACTTC

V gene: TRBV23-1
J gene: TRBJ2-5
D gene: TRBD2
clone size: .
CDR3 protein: CASSQSTSGGLNRETQYF
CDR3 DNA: TGCGCCAGCAGTCAATCGACTAGCGGGGGGCTTAACAGGGAGACCCAGTACTTC

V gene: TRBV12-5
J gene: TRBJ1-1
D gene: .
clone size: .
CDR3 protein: CASAFNRDTRQNTEAFF
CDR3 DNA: TGTGCTAGTGCCTTTAACCGGGACACCCGACAGAACACTGAAGCTTTCTTT

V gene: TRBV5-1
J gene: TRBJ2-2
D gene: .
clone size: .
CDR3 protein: CASSLTGSTGELFF
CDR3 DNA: TGCGCCAGCAGCTTGACAGGTTCCACCGGGGAGCTGTTTTTT

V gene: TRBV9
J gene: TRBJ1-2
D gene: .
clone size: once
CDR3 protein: CASGGRNGYTF
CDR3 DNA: TGTGCCAGCGGAGGGAGGAATGGCTACACCTTC

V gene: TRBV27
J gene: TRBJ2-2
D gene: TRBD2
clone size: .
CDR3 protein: CASSRPRGLAGAGELFF
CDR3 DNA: TGTGCCAGCAGCCGACCCCGGGGACTAGCGGGGGCCGGGGAGCTGTTTTTT

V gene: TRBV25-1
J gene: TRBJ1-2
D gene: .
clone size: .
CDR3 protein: CASSDLIYGYTF
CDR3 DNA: TGTGCCAGCAGTGACCTAATCTATGGCTACACCTTC

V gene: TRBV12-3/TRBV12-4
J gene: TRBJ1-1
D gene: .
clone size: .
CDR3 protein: CASSLEGGEAFF
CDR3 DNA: TGTGCCAGCAGTTTAGAAGGAGGGGAAGCTTTCTTT

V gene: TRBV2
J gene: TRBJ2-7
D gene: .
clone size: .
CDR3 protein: CASRDSPDVEQYF
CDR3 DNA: TGTGCCAGCAGAGACAGCCCCGATGTGGAGCAGTACTTC

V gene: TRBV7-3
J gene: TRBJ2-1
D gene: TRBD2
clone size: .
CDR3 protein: CASSSTSGAYNEQFF
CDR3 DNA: TGTGCCAGCAGCTCGACTAGCGGGGCCTACAATGAGCAGTTCTTC

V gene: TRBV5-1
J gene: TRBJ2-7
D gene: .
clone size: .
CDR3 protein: CASSPRTENSYEQYF
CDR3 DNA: TGCGCCAGCAGCCCAAGGACGGAAAACTCCTACGAGCAGTACTTC

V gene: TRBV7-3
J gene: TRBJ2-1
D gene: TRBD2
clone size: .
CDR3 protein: CASSLAGGPANEQFF
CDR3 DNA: TGTGCCAGCAGTCTAGCGGGGGGCCCTGCCAATGAGCAGTTCTTC

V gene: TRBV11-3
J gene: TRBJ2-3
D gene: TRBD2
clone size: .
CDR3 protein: CASSPGAGGITDTQYF
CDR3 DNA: TGTGCCAGCAGCCCAGGGGCGGGGGGGATCACAGATACGCAGTATTTT

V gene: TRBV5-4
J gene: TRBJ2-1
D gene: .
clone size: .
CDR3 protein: CASSLGIYGVGDEQFF
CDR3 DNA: TGTGCCAGCAGCTTGGGTATTTACGGGGTCGGGGATGAGCAGTTCTTC

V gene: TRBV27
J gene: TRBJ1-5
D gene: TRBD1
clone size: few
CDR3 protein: CASSSLRGRSDQPQHF
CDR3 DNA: TGTGCCAGCAGTTCCCTCAGGGGGAGATCGGATCAGCCCCAGCATTTT

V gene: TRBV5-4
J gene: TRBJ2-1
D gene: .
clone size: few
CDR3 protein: CASSLVNNEQFF
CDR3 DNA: TGTGCCAGCAGCTTGGTCAACAATGAGCAGTTCTTC

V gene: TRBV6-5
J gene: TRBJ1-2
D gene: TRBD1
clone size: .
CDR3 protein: CASTETGGVDYGYTF
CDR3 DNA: TGTGCCAGCACCGAAACAGGGGGAGTTGACTATGGCTACACCTTC

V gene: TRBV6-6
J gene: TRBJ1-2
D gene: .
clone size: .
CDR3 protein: CASSYSSGARENGYTF
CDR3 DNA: TGTGCCAGCAGTTACTCTTCAGGGGCAAGGGAAAATGGCTACACCTTC

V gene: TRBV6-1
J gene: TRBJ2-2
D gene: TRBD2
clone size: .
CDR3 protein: CASTNSGVNTGELFF
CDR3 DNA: TGTGCCAGCACTAATAGCGGGGTCAACACCGGGGAGCTGTTTTTT

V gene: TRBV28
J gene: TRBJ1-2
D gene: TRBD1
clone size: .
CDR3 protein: CASSNDRVIFYGYTF
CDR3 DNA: TGTGCCAGCAGTAACGACAGGGTTATCTTCTATGGCTACACCTTC

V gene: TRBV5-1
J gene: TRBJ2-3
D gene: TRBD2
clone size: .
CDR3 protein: CASSLGAGATDTQYF
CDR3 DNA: TGCGCCAGCAGCTTAGGTGCGGGAGCTACAGATACGCAGTATTTT

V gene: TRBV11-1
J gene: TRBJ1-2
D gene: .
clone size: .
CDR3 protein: CASSPRTRRINYGYTF
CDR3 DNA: TGTGCCAGCAGCCCCCGGACCCGTAGAATTAACTATGGCTACACCTTC

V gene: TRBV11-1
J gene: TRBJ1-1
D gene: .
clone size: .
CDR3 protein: CASSMLGTANTEAFF
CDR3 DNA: TGTGCCAGCAGCATGCTAGGGACGGCTAACACTGAAGCTTTCTTT

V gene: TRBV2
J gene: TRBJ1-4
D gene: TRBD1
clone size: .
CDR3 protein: CASSGRDRGDEKLFF
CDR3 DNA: TGTGCCAGCAGTGGCCGGGACAGGGGTGATGAAAAACTGTTTTTT

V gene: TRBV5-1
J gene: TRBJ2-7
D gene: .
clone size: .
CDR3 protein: CASSSQPTGNYEQYF
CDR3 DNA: TGCGCCAGCAGCTCCCAACCGACCGGGAACTACGAGCAGTACTTC

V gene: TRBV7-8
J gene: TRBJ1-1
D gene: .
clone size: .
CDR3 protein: CASNRIPDRINTEAFF
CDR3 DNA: TGTGCCAGCAATCGGATCCCGGACAGAATTAACACTGAAGCTTTCTTT

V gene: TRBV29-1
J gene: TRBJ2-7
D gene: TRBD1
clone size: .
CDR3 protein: CSVNGIWDRGSGEQYF
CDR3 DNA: TGCAGCGTAAACGGGATATGGGACAGGGGCTCGGGCGAGCAGTACTTC

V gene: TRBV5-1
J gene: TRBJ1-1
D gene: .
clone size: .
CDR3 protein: CASQRSINTEAFF
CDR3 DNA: TGCGCCAGCCAGCGGAGTATAAACACTGAAGCTTTCTTT

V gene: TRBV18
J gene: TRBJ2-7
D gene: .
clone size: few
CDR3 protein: CASSPLGRSKGYEQYF
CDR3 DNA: TGTGCCAGCTCACCCCTCGGCAGATCCAAGGGCTACGAGCAGTACTTC

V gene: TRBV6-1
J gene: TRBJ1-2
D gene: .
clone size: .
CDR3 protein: CASSEGKGWILYGYTF
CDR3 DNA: TGTGCCAGCAGTGAAGGAAAGGGATGGATCCTATATGGCTACACCTTC

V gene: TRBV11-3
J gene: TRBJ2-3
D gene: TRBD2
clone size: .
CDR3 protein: CASSQGLDLDTQYF
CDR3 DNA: TGTGCCAGCAGCCAAGGACTAGATTTAGATACGCAGTATTTT